This T cell receptor (beta chain) comes out of a study of T cells after yellow fever vaccination. From germline, CDR1 is DFQATT and CDR2 SNEGSKA (reference sequence). V lost 3 bases, J lost 6 bases, and 7 bases lay in between. The CDR3 has 11 amino acids. Universal primer sites and UMIs were introduced during 5'RACE template-switching synthesis of TCR cDNA. From the 5' RACE reads, TCRdb called clonotypes with MiXCR, one entry per CDR3 protein. The data contain some 300,000 distinct CDR3 sequences, around a tenth of them singletons. This clonotype was obtained from a young man who received the YFV17D yellow fever vaccine. Source: CD4+ T cells sorted from PBMCs, taken 45 days after the yellow fever booster vaccination. The chain carries TRBV20-1 and TRBJ2-3; D not resolved. CDR3 protein: CSASKGDTQYF. Written as DNA, the CDR3 is TGCAGTGCTAGTAAAGGGGATACGCAGTATTTT.